These 29 T cell receptor beta chains were all obtained from the same sample, sequenced in a study of T cells in Graves' hyperthyroidism and ophthalmopathy. From RNA transcripts, TCR beta CDR3 regions were amplified. HTBI primers were the set used in a first-round RT-PCR of the TCR CDR3. Via MiXCR, TCRdb re-called the multiplex PCR reads, giving one row per CDR3 protein. The table records roughly 180,000 distinct CDR3 sequences, 9.4% of them present only once. Sequences were obtained from blood. The receptor source for this set is a woman aged 18 to 35 with Graves' hyperthyroidism that later progressed to Graves' ophthalmopathy.

V gene TRBV20-1 combines with J gene TRBJ1-1; no definite D call. Deletions cut 3 bases from V and 0 bases from J, with 8 bases between. This CDR3 spans 13 amino acids. The germline CDR1 and CDR2 sequences are DFQATT and SNEGSKA (reference sequence). The CDR3 DNA is TGCAGTGCTAGCGCCACCTTGAACACTGAAGCTTTCTTT. Translating gives CSASATLNTEAFF.

This clonotype was counted many times. The V gene is TRBV7-2, the J gene TRBJ1-2; TRBD1 might be the D (5 bases). V was trimmed by 1 base and J by 4 bases, leaving 28 bases between them. Germline values: CDR1 SGHTA, CDR2 FQGNSA. The CDR3 is 20 amino acids. CDR3 coding DNA: TGTGCCAGCAGCTTAGGGGTCTTATTCGGGACCCAAAATTGGAGCTATGGCTACACCTTC. Its protein product is CASSLGVLFGTQNWSYGYTF. Complete variable domain (other parts from reference TRBV7-2 and TRBJ1-2): GAGVSQSPSNKVTEKGKDVELRCDPISGHTALYWYRQSLGQGLEFLIYFQGNSAPDKSGLPSDRFSAERTGGSVSTLTIQRTQQEDSAVYLCASSLGVLFGTQNWSYGYTFGSGTRLTVV.

This clonotype was seen ten or more times. The chain has TRBV30 and TRBJ1-1, with D possibly TRBD1 on 5 matching bases. Germline values: CDR1 GTSNPN, CDR2 SVGIG (reference sequence). The CDR3 loop spans 14 amino acids. Trimming removed 4 bases from V and 3 bases from J, with 15 bases in between. CDR3 residues: CAWMGTPGYTEAFF. For the CDR3, the DNA is TGTGCCTGGATGGGGACCCCGGGCTACACTGAAGCTTTCTTT. Variable domain in full (rest from reference TRBV30 and TRBJ1-1): SQTIHQWPATLVQPVGSPLSLECTVEGTSNPNLYWYRQAAGRGLQLLFYSVGIGQISSEVPQNLSASRPQDRQFILSSKKLLLSDSGFYLCAWMGTPGYTEAFFGQGTRLTVV.

This clonotype was picked up many times. J is TRBJ2-7 and V is TRBV7-3; no clear D gene. V lost 4 bases, J lost 5 bases, and 15 bases lay in between. Germline CDR1 reads SGHTA; CDR2 reads FQGTGA. The CDR3 length is 14 residues. DNA of the CDR3: TGTGCCAGCAGCTCCCCCCTGCGGCCGGACGAGCAGTACTTC. It encodes CASSSPLRPDEQYF. The full variable domain, its missing parts supplied by reference TRBV7-3 and TRBJ2-7, is GAGVSQTPSNKVTEKGKYVELRCDPISGHTALYWYRQSLGQGPEFLIYFQGTGAADDSGLPNDRFFAVRPEGSVSTLKIQRTERGDSAVYLCASSSPLRPDEQYFGPGTRLTVT.

This clonotype has a count of ten or more. The chain links TRBV7-9 to TRBJ1-1; D ambiguous. The ends were cut back, 5 bases at V and 4 bases at J, with 26 bases in the middle. Per germline, CDR1 SEHNR and CDR2 FQNEAQ (reference sequence). The CDR3 loop spans 18 amino acids. The CDR3 nucleotides read TGTGCCAGCAGCCGCGGAAAGGGAGGCGTGATCCAAACCACTGAAGCTTTCTTT. Its protein product is CASSRGKGGVIQTTEAFF.

This clonotype was observed a handful of times. The chain has TRBV20-1 and TRBJ1-6; unclear D gene. The ends were cut back, 3 bases at V and 6 bases at J, with 18 bases in the middle. Germline loops: CDR1 DFQATT, CDR2 SNEGSKA (reference sequence). The length of the CDR3 is 16 residues. CDR3 in DNA: TGCAGTGCTAGCGGAGACTCCGGTGGCCCTAATTCACCCCTCCACTTT. Amino acids: CSASGDSGGPNSPLHF.

In its sample, this clonotype was seen many times. The chain links TRBV3-1 to TRBJ2-1; TRBD2 aligns across 7 bases. Losses at the gene ends were 3 bases for V and 1 base for J; bases not matched to a gene: 6. Germline CDR1 is LGHDT and CDR2 is YNNKEL (reference sequence). The CDR3 loop spans 16 amino acids. The CDR3 DNA reads as TGTGCCAGCAGCCACGGGGGGAGGAGTTCCTACAATGAGCAGTTCTTC. Amino acids: CASSHGGRSSYNEQFF.

This clonotype was seen only a few times. The J gene is TRBJ1-1, the V gene TRBV5-8; the D is unclear. The CDR3 has 16 amino acids. Trimming stripped 2 bases from V and 3 bases from J, with 17 bases between. CDR1 and CDR2 (germline): SGHTS, YDEGEE. This chain's CDR3 is CASSFRPGISYTEAFF. In nucleotides, the CDR3 is TGTGCCAGCAGCTTTCGCCCGGGAATCAGTTACACTGAAGCTTTCTTT.

This clonotype was recorded at least ten times. This chain connects TRBV20-1 to TRBJ1-1; D remains unclear. CDR1 and CDR2 from the germline V gene are DFQATT and SNEGSKA (reference sequence). Trimming removed 0 bases at V and 6 bases at J, with 11 bases between. The CDR3 is made up of 13 amino acids. CDR3 region: CSARDLGRAEAFF. The CDR3 nucleotides read TGCAGTGCTAGAGATTTGGGGAGGGCTGAAGCTTTCTTT.

This clonotype was detected ten times or more. The chain employs TRBV28 and TRBJ2-3; TRBD2 aligns across 8 bases. Trimming took 5 bases from V and 4 from J; bases not matched to a gene: 8. The CDR3 spans 15 residues. Germline V gene lookup returns CDR1 MDHEN and CDR2 SYDVKM. The CDR3 sequence is CASSVYGGVPDTQYF. The CDR3 region has the DNA TGTGCCAGCAGTGTCTACGGGGGGGTCCCAGATACGCAGTATTTT.

In its sample, this clonotype was seen many times. The junction and the germline gene differ at one end; a read error may be behind it. V usage is TRBV6-5 and J usage is TRBJ2-7; no definite D call. The CDR3 is 17 residues long. In germline, CDR1 is MNHEY, CDR2 SVGAGI. The CDR3: CANSYSPPARRSYEQYF. CDR3 bases: TGTGCCAACAGTTACTCTCCGCCTGCGCGGCGCTCCTACGAGCAGTACTTC.

This clonotype was seen a handful of times. The chain joins TRBV30 to TRBJ2-3; 8 bases are a match to TRBD2. V gave up 0 bases and J gave up 4 bases; unmatched junction bases: 6. CDR1 and CDR2 (germline): GTSNPN, SVGIG (reference sequence). The CDR3 covers 15 residues. CDR3 residues: CAWSVPSGGSDTQYF. CDR3 DNA: TGTGCCTGGAGTGTACCGAGCGGGGGCTCAGATACGCAGTATTTT.

About this clonotype: This may be a read error: a much more frequent sequence differs by one nucleotide. The chain couples TRBV5-1 to TRBJ2-2; D possibly corresponds to TRBD2 (5 bases). The CDR3 is made up of 16 amino acids. CDR1 and CDR2 from the germline V gene are SGHRS and YFSETQ. V lost 4 bases and J lost 3, with 16 bases in between. DNA of the CDR3: TGCGCCAGCAGCGTGTCCTGGACGGGATACACCGGGGAGCTGTTTTTT. It yields the protein CASSVSWTGYTGELFF.

This clonotype was seen only a few times. This chain uses TRBV6-5 with TRBJ2-7, with 9 bases matching TRBD1. V shed 2 bases and J 3 bases; nucleotides not matched to a gene: 5. Germline assignment: CDR1 MNHEY and CDR2 SVGAGI. This CDR3 contains 15 residues. CDR3 sequence: CASSYDRTGVYEQYF. The CDR3 DNA reads TGTGCCAGCAGTTACGACAGGACAGGGGTCTACGAGCAGTACTTC.

This clonotype was picked up many times. The chain uses TRBV28 and TRBJ2-7; 7 nucleotides agree with TRBD1. V was pared by 5 bases and J by 2 bases, with 6 bases of the junction left unmatched. Per the germline V gene, CDR1 is MDHEN and CDR2 is SYDVKM. The CDR3 runs to 14 residues. For the CDR3, the DNA is TGTGCCAGCAGTCAGATCGGGACAGCCTACGAGCAGTACTTC. This gives the protein CASSQIGTAYEQYF.

This clonotype was picked up a small number of times. The genes are TRBV4-2 and TRBJ2-4; the D gene is possibly TRBD2 (5 bases). CDR1 LGHNA and CDR2 YNFKEQ come from the germline V gene. This CDR3 comprises 14 residues. With 0 bases removed from V and 6 bases from J, the gap between germline ends came to 9 bases. The CDR3: CASSQDLAGNIQYF. Written as DNA, the CDR3 is TGTGCCAGCAGCCAAGATCTTGCGGGAAACATTCAGTACTTC.

The rearrangement joins TRBV30 to TRBJ1-6, with 8 bases fitting TRBD1. Germline V lookup: CDR1 GTSNPN, CDR2 SVGIG (reference sequence). The CDR3 runs to 15 residues. The V and J ends lost 6 bases and 4 bases, in that order; junction bases with no gene match: 8. The CDR3, as DNA: TGTGCCTGCCCCAAGGGACAGGCATATAATTCACCCCTCCACTTT. Translation gives CACPKGQAYNSPLHF.

The V gene is TRBV11-1, the J gene TRBJ2-6; 13 bases line up with TRBD2. Per the germline V gene, CDR1 is SGHAT and CDR2 is FQDESV (reference sequence). After removal of 7 bases from V and 2 bases from J, the junction contained 14 bases not matched to a gene. The CDR3 runs to 20 residues. CDR3 nucleotide sequence: TGTGCCAGCACTCCCCGACTAGCGGGAGGCTATGATCCTGGGGCCAACGTCCTGACTTTC. It codes for CASTPRLAGGYDPGANVLTF.

This clonotype was detected many times. The rearrangement links TRBV7-2 to TRBJ2-7, with 11 bases that match TRBD2. CDR1 is SGHTA and CDR2 is FQGNSA in the germline V gene. The trim removed 3 bases at V and 2 bases at J, leaving 12 bases unmatched. This CDR3 comprises 18 residues. The CDR3 DNA reads TGTGCCAGCAGCTTTGCCGGCTCGACTAGCGGGATGACCTACGAGCAGTACTTC. Translation gives CASSFAGSTSGMTYEQYF.

This clonotype came up many times. V usage is TRBV6-1 and J usage is TRBJ2-3; D not certain. Germline V gene sequence: CDR1 MNHNS, CDR2 SASEGT. Deletions cut 7 bases from V and 3 bases from J, with 11 bases between. This CDR3 spans 13 amino acids. DNA of the CDR3: TGTGCCAGCACCACCCTGGGAACAGATACGCAGTATTTT. It encodes CASTTLGTDTQYF.

As regards this clonotype: A much larger clone sits a single nucleotide away, making a read error possible. V gene TRBV6-1 combines with J gene TRBJ2-4; D might be TRBD2 (5 bases). Deletions cut 2 bases from V and 5 bases from J, with 13 bases between. The germline V gene has CDR1 MNHNS and CDR2 SASEGT. CDR3 size: 15 residues. The chain's CDR3 is CASSEMDGEQNIQYF. CDR3 nucleotide sequence: TGTGCCAGCAGTGAAATGGACGGGGAGCAAAACATTCAGTACTTC.

This clonotype was recorded at least ten times. The V gene is TRBV30, the J gene TRBJ2-5; either TRBD1 or TRBD2 may fit D (6 bases each). With 3 bases removed from V and 5 bases from J, the gap between germline ends came to 25 bases. CDR1 is GTSNPN and CDR2 is SVGIG in the germline V gene (reference sequence). The CDR3 loop spans 17 amino acids. The CDR3 sequence: CAWSRGASARGGETQYF. CDR3 nucleotide sequence: TGTGCCTGGAGCCGCGGAGCTAGCGCCAGAGGGGGGGAGACCCAGTACTTC.

J is TRBJ2-1 and V is TRBV6-1; possibly TRBD2 for D (6 bases). Germline CDR1 MNHNS, CDR2 SASEGT. The V end lost 3 bases, the J end lost 3 bases, and 9 bases lay between the germline ends. The CDR3 contains 14 residues. The chain's CDR3 is CASSDPGLYNEQFF. In DNA form, the CDR3 reads TGTGCCAGCAGTGACCCGGGACTCTACAATGAGCAGTTCTTC.

This clonotype was counted only a few times. CDR3 loop: CASSGTVEIVALHF. The CDR3 DNA follows: TGTGCCAGCAGTGGTACAGTAGAAATCGTCGCCCTCCACTTT. V usage is TRBV6-1 and J usage is TRBJ1-6; D is unresolved. CDR1 is MNHNS and CDR2 is SASEGT in the germline V gene. Trimming took 4 bases from V and 14 from J, leaving 18 bases between them. The CDR3 runs to 14 residues.

There are a few counts of this clonotype. This chain joins TRBV14 and TRBJ2-6, with 10 bases aligning to TRBD1. Germline CDR1 is SGHDN and CDR2 is FVKESK. The V and J ends lost 1 base and 0 bases, in that order; junction bases with no gene match: 9. This CDR3 has 20 amino acids. CDR3 amino acids: CASSQAPGGQGHSGANVLTF. The DNA for the CDR3 is TGTGCCAGCAGCCAAGCCCCCGGGGGACAGGGGCACTCTGGGGCCAACGTCCTGACTTTC.

This clonotype was counted ten times or more. The chain couples TRBV12-3 or TRBV12-4 to TRBJ1-1, with a possible D match to TRBD1 (6 bases). This CDR3 has 14 amino acids. V shed 5 bases and J shed 0 bases, with 10 bases lying between them. CDR3: CASSPRQVNTEAFF. The CDR3 coding sequence is TGTGCCAGCAGTCCCAGACAGGTGAACACTGAAGCTTTCTTT.

This clonotype was counted many times. This chain connects TRBV2 to TRBJ1-5; D uncertain. Trimming cost V 3 bases and J 1 base, with 10 bases left between them. The germline V gene has CDR1 SNHLY and CDR2 FYNNEI. This CDR3 has 15 residues. The CDR3 sequence is CASSDGVASNQPQHF. Written as DNA, the CDR3 is TGTGCCAGCAGTGACGGGGTTGCGAGCAATCAGCCCCAGCATTTT.

In this sample, this clonotype turned up many times. The chain is built from TRBV28 and TRBJ1-1; D is undetermined. This CDR3 region has 14 residues. Trimming stripped 7 bases from V and 2 bases from J, with 14 bases between. Germline V gives CDR1 MDHEN, CDR2 SYDVKM. DNA for the CDR3: TGTGCCAGCACTCACCGGGCAGCAAACACTGAAGCTTTCTTT. Translating it yields CASTHRAANTEAFF.

The chain links TRBV9 to TRBJ2-2; TRBD1 is a possible D gene (6 bases). This CDR3 region has 16 residues. Looked up from germline, CDR1 is SGDLS and CDR2 is YYNGEE. The V and J ends lost 4 bases and 0 bases respectively, with 13 bases between them. The CDR3 DNA sequence: TGTGCCAGCAGCTCCTTAGGACAGACGAACACCGGGGAGCTGTTTTTT. Its translation: CASSSLGQTNTGELFF.